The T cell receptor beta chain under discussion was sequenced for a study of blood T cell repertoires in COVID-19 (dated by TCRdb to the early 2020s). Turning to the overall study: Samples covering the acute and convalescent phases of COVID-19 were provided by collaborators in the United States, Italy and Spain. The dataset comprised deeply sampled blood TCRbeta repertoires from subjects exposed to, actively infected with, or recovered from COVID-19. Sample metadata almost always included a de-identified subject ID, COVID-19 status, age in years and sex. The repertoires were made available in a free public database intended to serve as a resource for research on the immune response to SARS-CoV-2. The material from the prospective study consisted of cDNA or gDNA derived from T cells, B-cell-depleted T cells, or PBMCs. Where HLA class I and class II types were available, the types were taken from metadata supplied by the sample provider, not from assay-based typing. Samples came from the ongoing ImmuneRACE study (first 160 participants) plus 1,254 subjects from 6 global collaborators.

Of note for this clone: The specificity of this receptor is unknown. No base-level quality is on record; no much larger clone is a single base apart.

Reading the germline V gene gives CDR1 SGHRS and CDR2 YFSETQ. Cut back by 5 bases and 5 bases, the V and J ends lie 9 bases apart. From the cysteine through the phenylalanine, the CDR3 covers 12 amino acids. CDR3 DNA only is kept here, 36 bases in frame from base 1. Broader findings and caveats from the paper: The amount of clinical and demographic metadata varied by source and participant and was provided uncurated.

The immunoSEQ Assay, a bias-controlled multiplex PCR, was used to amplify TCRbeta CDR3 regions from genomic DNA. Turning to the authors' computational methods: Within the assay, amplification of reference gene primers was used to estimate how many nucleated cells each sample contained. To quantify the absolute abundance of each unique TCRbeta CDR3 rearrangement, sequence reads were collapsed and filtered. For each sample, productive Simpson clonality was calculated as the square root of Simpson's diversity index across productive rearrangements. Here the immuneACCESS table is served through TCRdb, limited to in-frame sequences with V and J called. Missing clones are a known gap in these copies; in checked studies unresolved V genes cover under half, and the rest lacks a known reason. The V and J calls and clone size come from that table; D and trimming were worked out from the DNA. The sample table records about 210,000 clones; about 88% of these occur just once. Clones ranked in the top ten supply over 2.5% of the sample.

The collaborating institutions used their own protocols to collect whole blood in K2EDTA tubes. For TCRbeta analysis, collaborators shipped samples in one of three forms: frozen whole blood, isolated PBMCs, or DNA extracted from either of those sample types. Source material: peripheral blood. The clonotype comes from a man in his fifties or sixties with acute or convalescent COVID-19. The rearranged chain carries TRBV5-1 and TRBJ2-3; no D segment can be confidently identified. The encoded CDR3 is CASRESGDTQYF. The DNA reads TGCGCCAGCAGGGAATCAGGAGATACGCAGTATTTT. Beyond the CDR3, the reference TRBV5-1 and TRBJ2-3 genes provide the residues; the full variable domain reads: KAGVTQTPRYLIKTRGQQVTLSCSPISGHRSVSWYQQTPGQGLQFLFEYFSETQRNKGNFPGRFSGRQFSNSRSEMNVSTLELGDSALYLCASRESGDTQYFGPGTRLTVL.